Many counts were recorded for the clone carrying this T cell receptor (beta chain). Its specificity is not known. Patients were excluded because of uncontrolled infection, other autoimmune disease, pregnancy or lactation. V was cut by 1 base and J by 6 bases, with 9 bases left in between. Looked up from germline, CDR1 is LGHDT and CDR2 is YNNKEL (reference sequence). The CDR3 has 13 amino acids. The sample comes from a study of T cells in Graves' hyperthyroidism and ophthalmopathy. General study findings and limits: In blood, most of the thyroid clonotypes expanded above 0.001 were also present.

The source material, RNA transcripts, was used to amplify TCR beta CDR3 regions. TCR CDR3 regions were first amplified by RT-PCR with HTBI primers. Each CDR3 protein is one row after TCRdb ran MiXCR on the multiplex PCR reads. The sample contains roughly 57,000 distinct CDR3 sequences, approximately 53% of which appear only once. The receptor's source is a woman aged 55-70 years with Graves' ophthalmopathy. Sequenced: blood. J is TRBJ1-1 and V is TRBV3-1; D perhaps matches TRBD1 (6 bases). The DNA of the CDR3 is TGTGCCAGCAGCCAAGGGACAGAATCTGAAGCTTTCTTT. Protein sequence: CASSQGTESEAFF.